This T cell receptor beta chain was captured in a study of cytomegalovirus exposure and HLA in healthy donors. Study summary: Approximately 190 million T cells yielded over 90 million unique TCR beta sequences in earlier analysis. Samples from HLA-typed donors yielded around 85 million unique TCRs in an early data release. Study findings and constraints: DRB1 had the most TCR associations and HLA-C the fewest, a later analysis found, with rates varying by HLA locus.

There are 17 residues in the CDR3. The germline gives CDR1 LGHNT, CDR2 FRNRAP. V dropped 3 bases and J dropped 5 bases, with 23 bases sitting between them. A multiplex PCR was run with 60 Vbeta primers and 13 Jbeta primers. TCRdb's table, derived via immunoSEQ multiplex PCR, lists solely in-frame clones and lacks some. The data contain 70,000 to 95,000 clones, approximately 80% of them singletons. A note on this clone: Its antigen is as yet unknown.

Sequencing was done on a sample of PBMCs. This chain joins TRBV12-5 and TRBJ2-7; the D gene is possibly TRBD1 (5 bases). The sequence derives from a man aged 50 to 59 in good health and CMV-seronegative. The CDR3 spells CASGFMANAGHSDEQYF. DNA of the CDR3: TGTGCTAGTGGTTTTATGGCCAACGCAGGGCACTCGGACGAGCAGTACTTC.